The rows below give T cell receptor beta chains drawn from one sample of a study of control samples from healthy donors and cancer patients. Here immunoSEQ multiplex PCR was the method, and the copy in TCRdb shows in-frame clones only, minus some. Of about 270,000 clones in the sample, more than 65% were seen once. Sequenced input: PBMCs. The receptors come from a woman aged 55-70 years with lung cancer. The conserved cysteine and the conserved F or W are not part of the CDR3 here. The order of the fields is V gene, J gene, CDR3 protein.

>TRBV2|TRBJ1-5
ASREGDSSGLPQH
>TRBV5-4|TRBJ2-2
ASSYTNTGELF
>TRBV14|TRBJ1-1
ASSQERFTEAF
>TRBV3-1/TRBV3-2|TRBJ2-1
ASSLGLADNEQF
>TRBV10-1|TRBJ1-1
ASRKDRENTEAF
>TRBV3-1/TRBV3-2|TRBJ1-4
ASSQDPRANNEKLF
>TRBV29-1|TRBJ2-5
SVEGGTRGETQY
>TRBV11-2|TRBJ1-1
ASSLVGGNTEAF
>TRBV4-1|TRBJ1-1
ASSQRGTGNTEAF
>TRBV6-4|TRBJ1-5
ASRLQGNSNQPQH
>TRBV7-7|TRBJ2-5
ASSPGQGQETQY
>TRBV28|TRBJ2-1
ASSLSYAGYEQF
>TRBV24-1|TRBJ1-2
ATSDDYGYT
>TRBV9|TRBJ2-2
ASSVARLADTGELF
>TRBV24-1|TRBJ2-3
ATSEADTQY
>TRBV4-1|TRBJ2-7
ASSPRQGYTYEQY
>TRBV6-1|TRBJ1-1
ASSEEAGNTEAF
>TRBV18|TRBJ2-2
ASSPQRLGTGELF
>TRBV12-3/TRBV12-4|TRBJ2-7
ASSYSPPEQY
>TRBV6-5|TRBJ2-2
ASRASGGAGELF
>TRBV5-5|TRBJ1-2
ASSLEGGGPSGYT
>TRBV6-6|TRBJ2-7
ATQTRTVNYEQY
>TRBV7-3|TRBJ2-1
ASSYGLPSHNEQF
>TRBV4-1|TRBJ1-6
ASSLSGQQNNSPLH
>TRBV2|TRBJ2-1
ASSGTSGGNEQF
>TRBV13|TRBJ1-6
ASSLGPGSNSPLH
>TRBV7-8|TRBJ1-5
ASSLLGQNNQPQH
>TRBV7-8|TRBJ2-1
ASAPFYNEQF
>TRBV20-1|TRBJ1-2
SAQGAGGYT
>TRBV10-2|TRBJ2-1
ASSESDRGGEQF
>TRBV27|TRBJ2-6
ASSSPGTSGVRVLT
>TRBV5-1|TRBJ2-1
ASSLLPDNEQF
>TRBV6-5|TRBJ2-7
ASSYSPAGDNYEQY